Below are 11 T cell receptor beta chains sequenced from a single sample in a study of spatial heterogeneity in lung cancer. TCRdb reanalysed the 5' RACE reads using MiXCR and keeps one entry per CDR3 protein. Here the sample spans approximately 12,000 distinct CDR3 sequences, roughly 5% being singletons. Time point specified: sample taken at primary tumor resection. Researchers sequenced whole RNA taken from tumor, nontumor lung or frozen PBMC without sorting. The sample consisted of lung tumor tissue, taken at surgery. The source is a human donor with early-stage non-small cell lung cancer.

This clonotype came up many times. This beta chain was picked up by a library intended for alpha chains and is off target, so its count carries little meaning. The chain recombines TRBV7-8 with TRBJ1-5; possibly TRBD1 for D (6 bases). The CDR3 is 19 residues long. Germline assignment: CDR1 SGHVS and CDR2 FQNEAQ. Between the trimmed V and J ends, which lost 3 bases and 4 bases, there was a span of 25 bases. CDR3 sequence (DNA): TGTGCCAGCAGCTTCACCGCTGAGACGGGGACAACGGGGAATCAGCCCCAGCATTTT. This encodes CASSFTAETGTTGNQPQHF.

The sample holds many counts of this clonotype. This beta chain was picked up by a library intended for alpha chains and is off target, so its count carries little meaning. This rearrangement joins TRBV7-8 to TRBJ1-1, with 7 positions matching TRBD1. The germline gives CDR1 SGHVS, CDR2 FQNEAQ. J was trimmed by 5 bases and V by 5 bases; bases with no gene match: 8. This CDR3 spans 14 amino acids. The CDR3 DNA is TGTGCCAGCAGCCGCGACAGGGTGGGGACTGAAGCTTTCTTT. Encoded protein: CASSRDRVGTEAFF. Full variable domain (missing parts from reference TRBV7-8 and TRBJ1-1): GAGVSQSPRYKVAKRGQDVALRCDPISGHVSLFWYQQALGQGPEFLTYFQNEAQLDKSGLPSDRFFAERPEGSVSTLKIQRTQQEDSAVYLCASSRDRVGTEAFFGQGTRLTVV.

This clonotype appeared many times. Being off target in a library aimed at alpha chains, this beta chain has a size of little meaning. The gene calls are TRBV5-1 and TRBJ1-1, with D tentatively TRBD1 (5 bases). Looked up from germline, CDR1 is SGHRS and CDR2 is YFSETQ. The V and J ends lost 2 bases and 5 bases respectively, with 13 bases between them. The CDR3 consists of 14 residues. For the CDR3, the DNA is TGCGCCAGCAGCTTAGGAGGGGAGGGGACTGAAGCTTTCTTT. This translates into CASSLGGEGTEAFF.

As concerns this clonotype: In a library made to pick up alpha chains, this beta chain is a stray read with a size that means little. J is TRBJ2-3 and V is TRBV3-1, with a tentative D call TRBD1 (5 bases). Trimming left V 4 bases short and J 5 bases short, with 7 bases between. Germline CDR1 is LGHDT and CDR2 is YNNKEL (reference sequence). The CDR3 extends over 12 amino acids. This CDR3 reads CASSPTEDTQYF. The CDR3 bases are TGTGCCAGCAGCCCGACAGAAGATACGCAGTATTTT.

This clonotype was counted many times. The library was designed around alpha chains, so this beta chain is a stray read whose abundance carries little weight. The gene calls are TRBV20-1 and TRBJ1-1; D is undetermined. Germline CDR1 reads DFQATT; CDR2 reads SNEGSKA (reference sequence). There are 14 residues in the CDR3. V was pared by 3 bases and J by 1 base, with 12 bases between. The CDR3 protein is CSASRREGNTEAFF. The CDR3 nucleotides read TGCAGTGCTAGTCGGAGGGAGGGGAACACTGAAGCTTTCTTT.

This clonotype was seen many times. The library was prepared for alpha chains; this beta chain is a stray read, so its frequency means little. The chain carries TRBV21-1 and TRBJ2-6; the table calls TRBD2, which could not be checked here. TRBV21-1 is annotated as a pseudogene. The CDR3 loop spans 18 amino acids. The CDR3 bases are TGTGCCAGCGTCCCCGGACTAGCGGGGGAGTCTGGGGCCAACGTCCTGACTTTC. Protein product: CASVPGLAGESGANVLTF.

In its sample, this clonotype was seen many times. This beta chain appears as a stray read in a library generated for alpha chains; its size is not informative. This chain links TRBV20-1 with TRBJ2-3; the match to TRBD2 covers 7 bases. Per the germline V gene, CDR1 is DFQATT and CDR2 is SNEGSKA (reference sequence). This CDR3 is built from 16 residues. V was pared by 0 bases and J by 3 bases, with 9 bases of the junction left unmatched. The CDR3 DNA sequence: TGCAGTGCTAGAGATCGGCGGAACGGGAGGACAGATACGCAGTATTTT. Its translation: CSARDRRNGRTDTQYF.

This clonotype was found many times. For a library built for alpha chains, this beta chain is a stray read; little rests on its size. The chain employs TRBV29-1 and TRBJ1-1; TRBD1 aligns across 12 bases. Germline CDR1 reads SQVTM; CDR2 reads ANQGSEA. The CDR3 consists of 14 residues. The J segment lost 5 bases and the V segment lost 4 bases, leaving 5 bases of the junction unmatched. In DNA, the CDR3 is TGCAGCGTTGGGGACAGGGGGCATGGAACTGAAGCTTTCTTT. This translates into CSVGDRGHGTEAFF.

Ten or more counts support this clonotype. This beta chain was picked up by a library intended for alpha chains and is off target, so its count carries little meaning. The rearrangement joins TRBV7-8 to TRBJ2-3; 11 positions match TRBD2. V lost 5 bases to trimming and J lost 3 bases; unmatched junction nucleotides: 10. There are 17 residues in the CDR3. Germline V CDR1 and CDR2: SGHVS, FQNEAQ. The CDR3 region is CASSQGASGGLTDTQYF. In DNA, the CDR3 is TGTGCCAGCAGCCAGGGTGCTAGCGGGGGGCTTACAGATACGCAGTATTTT.

This clonotype has a count of ten or more. Because this beta chain is a stray read in a library intended to capture alpha chains, its abundance should not be given much weight. The V gene is TRBV7-6, the J gene TRBJ2-7; D not resolved. Germline CDR1 is SGHVS and CDR2 is FNYEAQ. The V end lost 5 bases, the J end lost 2 bases, and 16 bases lay between the germline ends. This CDR3 has 15 amino acids. The CDR3 sequence: CASSASGVSPYEQYF. As DNA, the CDR3 is TGTGCCAGCAGCGCGTCCGGTGTTAGTCCCTACGAGCAGTACTTC. The full variable domain, rest sourced from reference TRBV7-6 and TRBJ2-7, is GAGVSQSPRYKVTKRGQDVALRCDPISGHVSLYWYRQALGQGPEFLTYFNYEAQQDKSGLPNDRFSAERPEGSISTLTIQRTEQRDSAMYRCASSASGVSPYEQYFGPGTRLTVT.

The sample holds many counts of this clonotype. A library prepared for alpha chains yielded this beta chain as an off-target read; its size is of little meaning. The rearrangement joins TRBV5-6 to TRBJ1-4; D remains unclear. This CDR3 is 17 amino acids long. Trimming cost V 1 base and J 8 bases, with 21 bases left between them. CDR1 is SGHDT, CDR2 YYEEEE, per germline. The CDR3 DNA follows: TGTGCCAGCAGCTTGTTTGGTTTCGGCTCAACGGGGGAAAAACTGTTTTTT. This codes for CASSLFGFGSTGEKLFF.